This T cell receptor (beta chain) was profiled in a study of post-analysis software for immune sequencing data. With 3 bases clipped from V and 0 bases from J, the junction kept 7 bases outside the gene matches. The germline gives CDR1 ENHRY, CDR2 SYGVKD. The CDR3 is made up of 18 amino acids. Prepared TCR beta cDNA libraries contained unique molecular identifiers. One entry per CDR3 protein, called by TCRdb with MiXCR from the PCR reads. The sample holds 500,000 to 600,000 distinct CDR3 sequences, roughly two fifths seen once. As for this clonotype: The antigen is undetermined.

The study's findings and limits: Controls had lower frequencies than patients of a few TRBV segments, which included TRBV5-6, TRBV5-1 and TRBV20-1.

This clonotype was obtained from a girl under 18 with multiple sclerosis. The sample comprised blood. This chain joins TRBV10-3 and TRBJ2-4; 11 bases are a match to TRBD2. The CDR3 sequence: CAISDGASGRLAKNIQYF. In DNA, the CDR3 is TGTGCCATCAGTGATGGGGCTAGCGGGAGGCTAGCCAAAAACATTCAGTACTTC.